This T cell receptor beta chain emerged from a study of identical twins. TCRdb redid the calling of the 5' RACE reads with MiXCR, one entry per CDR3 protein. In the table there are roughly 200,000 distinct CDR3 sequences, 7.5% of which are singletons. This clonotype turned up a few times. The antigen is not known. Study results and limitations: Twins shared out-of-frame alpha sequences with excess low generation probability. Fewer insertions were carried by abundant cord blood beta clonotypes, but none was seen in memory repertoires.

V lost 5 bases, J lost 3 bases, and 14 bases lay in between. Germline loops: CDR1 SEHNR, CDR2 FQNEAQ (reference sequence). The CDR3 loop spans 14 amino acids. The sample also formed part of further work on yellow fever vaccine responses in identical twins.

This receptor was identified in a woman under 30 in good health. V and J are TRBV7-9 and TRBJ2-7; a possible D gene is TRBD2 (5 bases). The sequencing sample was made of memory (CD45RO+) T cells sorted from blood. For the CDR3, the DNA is TGTGCCAGCAGCCCCGCCGGGGTGGTCTACGAGCAGTACTTC. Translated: CASSPAGVVYEQYF.